This T cell receptor beta chain was obtained from a study of blood T cells in healthy people across ages. Primed by a sample-barcoded 5' primer and a J-beta primer mix, a second PCR proceeded for about 7 to 12 cycles. TCRdb redid the calling of the 5' RACE reads with MiXCR, one entry per CDR3 protein. The table lists over 1,300,000 distinct CDR3 sequences, around 55% of them singletons. The germline gives CDR1 SQVTM, CDR2 ANQGSEA. The CDR3 runs 14 residues. Trimming at V came to 4 bases and at J to 5 bases, leaving 11 bases not matched to a gene. Sequenced material: blood. The origin of this receptor is a man aged 18 to 35 in good health. This chain uses TRBV29-1 with TRBJ2-7; 7 bases are shared with TRBD2. Written as DNA, the CDR3 is TGCAGCGTTGGACCTAGTGGGGGGGACCACGAGCAGTACTTC. It codes for CSVGPSGGDHEQYF.